These 16 T cell receptor beta chains came from one sample sequenced in a study of T-cell memory formation after mild COVID-19 (dated by TCRdb to the early 2020s). The library was generated by 5' RACE. This sample was sequenced with an Illumina NovaSeq 6000. TCRdb trimmed the raw reads at Q25, called clones with MiXCR and kept productive beta chains. Rows merge per CDR3 protein into single entries with the most common DNA and genes. The sample profile shows a few hundred thousand distinct CDR3 sequences; about 20% of them were found once. Of the sample, around 8.4% is held by the ten largest clones. Sequencing was carried out using PBMCs or a T cell subset sorted from them (not recorded which). The receptor set was obtained from an adult woman who had mild COVID-19 (a few samples of this study predate the infection). The sample titles of this study are shuffled in the database, so cell type and time point are left out; the donor was told from shared clones.

The V and J genes are TRBV12-3 or TRBV12-4 and TRBJ1-1; 11 bases are a match to TRBD1. The ends lost 6 bases at V and 5 bases at J; junction bases unmatched: 11. This CDR3 contains 16 residues. In DNA, the CDR3 is TGTGCCAGCAGCCCGTCCCTCGGGACAGGGGGAACTGAAGCTTTCTTT. As protein: CASSPSLGTGGTEAFF.

The rearrangement links TRBV6-1 to TRBJ2-4; 7 bases fit TRBD1. Per the germline V gene, CDR1 is MNHNS and CDR2 is SASEGT. Losses at the gene ends were 2 bases for V and 3 bases for J; bases not matched to a gene: 13. This CDR3 has 18 residues. CDR3 region: CASSELRGGSFVKNIQYF. CDR3 bases: TGTGCCAGCAGTGAATTACGAGGGGGCTCCTTCGTCAAAAACATTCAGTACTTC.

This clonotype appeared a few times. The chain joins TRBV18 to TRBJ1-4; D might be TRBD1 (6 bases). The germline gives CDR1 KGHSH, CDR2 LQKENI. V was pared by 3 bases and J by 8 bases, with 7 bases between. The CDR3 covers 12 residues. CDR3 amino acids: CASSPDREKLFF. CDR3 DNA sequence: TGTGCCAGCTCACCGGACAGAGAAAAACTGTTTTTT.

Ten or more counts support this clonotype. The rearrangement links TRBV12-3 or TRBV12-4 to TRBJ1-6; D is unresolved. The CDR3 is 14 amino acids. V lost 3 bases and J lost 12, with 15 bases in between. CDR3 in amino acids: CASSFLEGTLPLHF. CDR3 coding DNA: TGTGCCAGCAGTTTCTTGGAGGGAACTCTACCCCTCCACTTT.

The CDR3 is CASSFRGGADGYTF. The DNA for the CDR3 is TGTGCCAGCAGCTTCAGGGGGGGAGCGGATGGCTACACCTTC. The chain recombines TRBV11-2 with TRBJ1-2, with 7 positions matching TRBD1. The CDR3 is 14 residues long. Germline loops: CDR1 SGHAT, CDR2 FQNNGV. The junction had 7 bases not matched to a gene; V was cut back by 3 bases and J by 6 bases.

This clonotype was detected a few times. V and J are TRBV12-3 or TRBV12-4 and TRBJ2-1, with a weak D call TRBD1 (7 bases). The CDR3 loop spans 16 amino acids. V shed 5 bases and J shed 8 bases, with 22 bases lying between them. CDR3 residues: CASSPRGGGGRDEQFF. In nucleotides, the CDR3 is TGTGCCAGCAGTCCCCGAGGAGGGGGCGGTCGGGATGAGCAGTTCTTC.

This clonotype showed up just a few times. The chain has TRBV18 and TRBJ1-4, with D hard to call. CDR3 length equals 15 residues. CDR1 KGHSH and CDR2 LQKENI come from the germline V gene. V was pared by 1 base and J by 8 bases, with 14 bases between. CDR3 in DNA: TGTGCCAGCTCACCACGGAGGGTTCCGTACGAAAAACTGTTTTTT. This encodes CASSPRRVPYEKLFF.

This clonotype appeared a few times. This CDR3 is CASSPGGPGDEQFF. In DNA, the CDR3 is TGTGCCAGCAGTCCTGGCGGGCCGGGCGATGAGCAGTTCTTC. The chain employs TRBV12-3 or TRBV12-4 and TRBJ2-1, with a tentative D call TRBD2 (5 bases). This CDR3 contains 14 residues. The V gene lost 5 bases and the J gene lost 8 bases, with 16 bases spanning the gap.

This clonotype was counted between two and nine times. The V and J genes are TRBV12-3 or TRBV12-4 and TRBJ2-7; 13 bases line up with TRBD2. This CDR3 comprises 15 residues. The trim removed 6 bases at V and 5 bases at J, leaving 7 bases unmatched. CDR3 sequence: CASSLLAGGPHEQYF. CDR3 bases: TGTGCCAGCAGCTTACTAGCGGGGGGGCCCCACGAGCAGTACTTC.

The rearrangement joins TRBV7-7 to TRBJ2-2; tentative D call: TRBD2 (5 bases). The CDR3 spans 13 residues. V was pared by 10 bases and J by 2 bases, with 11 bases between. The germline CDR1 and CDR2 sequences are SSHAT and FNYEAQ (reference sequence). The CDR3, as DNA: TGTGCCACTTCCGGGATTAACACCGGGGAGCTGTTTTTT. It yields the protein CATSGINTGELFF.

The chain recombines TRBV3-1 with TRBJ2-3, with 7 bases aligning to TRBD1. The CDR3 is made up of 15 amino acids. CDR1 and CDR2 (germline): LGHDT, YNNKEL (reference sequence). The trim removed 4 bases at V and 3 bases at J, leaving 7 bases unmatched. The CDR3 region has the DNA TGTGCCAGCAGCCCAGGGGGAAGGTGGACAGATACGCAGTATTTT. Protein sequence: CASSPGGRWTDTQYF.

V usage is TRBV6-1 and J usage is TRBJ2-1; D possibly corresponds to TRBD1 (5 bases). The germline V gene encodes CDR1 MNHNS and CDR2 SASEGT. The CDR3 is 16 residues long. V lost 3 bases and J lost 8, with 20 bases in between. CDR3 in DNA: TGTGCCAGCAGTGACCGTTTGAGGCAGGGTCTGGATGAGCAGTTCTTC. Its translation is CASSDRLRQGLDEQFF.

The V gene is TRBV9, the J gene TRBJ2-7, with 8 bases identical to TRBD1. With V trimmed by 2 bases and J by 2 bases, 3 bases remained unmatched. The germline V gene encodes CDR1 SGDLS and CDR2 YYNGEE. The length of the CDR3 is 14 residues. In nucleotides, the CDR3 is TGTGCCAGCAGCGTGGGACAGGAGACCTACGAGCAGTACTTC. Amino acids: CASSVGQETYEQYF.

The genes are TRBV25-1 and TRBJ1-1; TRBD1 is a possible D gene (5 bases). The CDR3 consists of 14 residues. The V end lost 3 bases, the J end lost 4 bases, and 12 bases lay between the germline ends. Germline V gives CDR1 MGHDK, CDR2 SYGVNS. CDR3 in DNA: TGTGCCAGCAGTGACTACGGCGGGGGCACTGAAGCTTTCTTT. This translates into CASSDYGGGTEAFF.

This clonotype was counted only a few times. The chain employs TRBV5-1 and TRBJ2-7; D is possibly TRBD1 (5 bases). The V gene's germline CDR1 is SGHRS and CDR2 YFSETQ. The CDR3 loop spans 15 amino acids. Trimming took off 4 bases at V and 2 bases at J, with 16 bases between the two ends. The CDR3 bases are TGCGCCAGCAGCCCTGGCAGTGGGGCACCCTACGAGCAGTACTTC. It specifies CASSPGSGAPYEQYF.

The rearrangement joins TRBV5-1 to TRBJ1-2; D possibly corresponds to TRBD1 (5 bases). Germline V gene sequence: CDR1 SGHRS, CDR2 YFSETQ. Trimming took off 1 base at V and 3 bases at J, with 16 bases between the two ends. The CDR3 runs to 16 residues. This CDR3 reads CASSLSSAGLDYGYTF. DNA for the CDR3: TGCGCCAGCAGCTTGTCGTCGGCAGGGCTGGACTATGGCTACACCTTC.